This TCR beta chain was captured in a study of control samples from healthy donors and cancer patients. V was cut by 2 bases and J by 7 bases, with 21 bases left in between. This CDR3 contains 16 residues. Germline assignment: CDR1 GTSNPN and CDR2 SVGIG (reference sequence). Assay: immunoSEQ multiplex PCR; the TCRdb copy retains only in-frame clones and omits some. The sample comprises fewer than 200,000 clones, around nine tenths of which are singletons, and 1.2% to 1.5% rests with the top ten. The specimen was blood. The chain is built from TRBV30 and TRBJ2-4; D perhaps matches TRBD2 (6 bases). This receptor was obtained from a man aged 25-40 years in good health. The CDR3 reads CAWSFGTSIRQNIQYF. As DNA, the CDR3 is TGTGCCTGGAGTTTTGGTACTAGCATCCGCCAGAACATTCAGTACTTC.